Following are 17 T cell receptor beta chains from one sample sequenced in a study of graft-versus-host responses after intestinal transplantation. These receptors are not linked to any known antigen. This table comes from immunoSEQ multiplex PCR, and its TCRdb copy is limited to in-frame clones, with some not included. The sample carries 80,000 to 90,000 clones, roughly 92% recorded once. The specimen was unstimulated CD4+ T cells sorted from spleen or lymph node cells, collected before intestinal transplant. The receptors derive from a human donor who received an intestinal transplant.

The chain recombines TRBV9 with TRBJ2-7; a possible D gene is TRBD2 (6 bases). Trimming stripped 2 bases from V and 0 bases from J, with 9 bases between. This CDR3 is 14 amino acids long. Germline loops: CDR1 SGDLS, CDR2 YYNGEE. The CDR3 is CASSVRDFSYEQYF. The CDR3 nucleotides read TGTGCCAGCAGCGTGAGGGACTTCTCCTACGAGCAGTACTTC.

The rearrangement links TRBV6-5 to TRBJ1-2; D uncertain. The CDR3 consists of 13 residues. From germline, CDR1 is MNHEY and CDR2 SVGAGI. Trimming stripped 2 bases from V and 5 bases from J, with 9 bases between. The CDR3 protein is CASSYGLLYGYTF. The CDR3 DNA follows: TGTGCCAGCAGTTACGGGCTCCTTTATGGCTACACCTTC.

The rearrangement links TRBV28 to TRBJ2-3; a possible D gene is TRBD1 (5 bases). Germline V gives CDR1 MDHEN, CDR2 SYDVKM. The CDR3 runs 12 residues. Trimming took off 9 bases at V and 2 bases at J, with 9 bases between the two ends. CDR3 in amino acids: CASRGPTDTQYF. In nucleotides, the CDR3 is TGTGCCAGTAGGGGCCCCACAGATACGCAGTATTTT. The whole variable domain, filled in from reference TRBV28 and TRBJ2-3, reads DVKVTQSSRYLVKRTGEKVFLECVQDMDHENMFWYRQDPGLGLRLIYFSYDVKMKEKGDIPEGYSVSREKKERFSLILESASTNQTSMYLCASRGPTDTQYFGPGTRLTVL.

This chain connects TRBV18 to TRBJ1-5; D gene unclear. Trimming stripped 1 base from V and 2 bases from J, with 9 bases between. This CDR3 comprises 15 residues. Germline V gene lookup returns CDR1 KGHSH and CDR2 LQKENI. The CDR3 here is CASSPQRDGNQPQHF. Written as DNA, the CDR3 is TGTGCCAGCTCACCACAAAGGGATGGCAATCAGCCCCAGCATTTT.

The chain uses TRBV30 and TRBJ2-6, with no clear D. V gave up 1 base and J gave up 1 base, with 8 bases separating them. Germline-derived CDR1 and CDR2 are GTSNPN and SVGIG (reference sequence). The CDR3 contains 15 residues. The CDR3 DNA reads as TGTGCCTGGAGTGAAGGGTTTTCTGGGGCCAACGTCCTGACTTTC. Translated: CAWSEGFSGANVLTF.

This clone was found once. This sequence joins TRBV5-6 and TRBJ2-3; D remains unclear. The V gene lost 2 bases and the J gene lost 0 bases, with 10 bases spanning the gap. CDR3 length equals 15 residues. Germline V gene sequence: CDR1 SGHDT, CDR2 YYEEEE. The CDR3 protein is CASSLIGPSTDTQYF. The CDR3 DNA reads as TGTGCCAGCAGCTTAATTGGACCAAGCACAGATACGCAGTATTTT. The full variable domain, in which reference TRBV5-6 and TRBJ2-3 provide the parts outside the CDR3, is DAGVTQSPTHLIKTRGQQVTLRCSPKSGHDTVSWYQQALGQGPQFIFQYYEEEERQRGNFPDRFSGHQFPNYSSELNVNALLLGDSALYLCASSLIGPSTDTQYFGPGTRLTVL.

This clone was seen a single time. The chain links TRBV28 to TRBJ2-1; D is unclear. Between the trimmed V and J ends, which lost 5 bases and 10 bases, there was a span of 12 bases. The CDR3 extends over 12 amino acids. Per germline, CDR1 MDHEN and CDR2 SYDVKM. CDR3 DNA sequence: TGTGCCAGCAGTCAAATAGTAGAGGAGCAGTTCTTC. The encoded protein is CASSQIVEEQFF.

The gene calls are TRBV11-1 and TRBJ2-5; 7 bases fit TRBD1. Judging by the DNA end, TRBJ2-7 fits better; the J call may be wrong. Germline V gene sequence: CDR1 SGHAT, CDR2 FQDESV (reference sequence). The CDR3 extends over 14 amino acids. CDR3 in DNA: TGTGCCAGCAGCTTTCCGGGACAGTTAAACGAGCAGTACTTC. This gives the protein CASSFPGQLNEQYF.

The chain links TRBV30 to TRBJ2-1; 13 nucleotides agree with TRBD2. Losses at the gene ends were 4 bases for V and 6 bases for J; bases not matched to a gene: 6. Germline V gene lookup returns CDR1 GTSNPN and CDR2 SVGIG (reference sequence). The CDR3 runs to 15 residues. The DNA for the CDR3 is TGTGCCTGGAAGCCGGGACTAGCGGGGTCCAATGAGCAGTTCTTC. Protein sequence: CAWKPGLAGSNEQFF.

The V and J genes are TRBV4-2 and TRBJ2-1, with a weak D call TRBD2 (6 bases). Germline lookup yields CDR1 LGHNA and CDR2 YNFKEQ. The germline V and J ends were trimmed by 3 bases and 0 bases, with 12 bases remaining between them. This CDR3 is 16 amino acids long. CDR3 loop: CASSQTGLNSYNEQFF. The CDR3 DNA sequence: TGTGCCAGCAGCCAGACGGGACTTAACTCCTACAATGAGCAGTTCTTC.

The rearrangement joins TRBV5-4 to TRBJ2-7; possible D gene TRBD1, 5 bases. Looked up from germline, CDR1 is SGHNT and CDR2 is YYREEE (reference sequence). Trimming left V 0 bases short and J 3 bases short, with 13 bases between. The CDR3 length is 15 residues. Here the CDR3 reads CASSLGQLSIYEQYF. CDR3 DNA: TGTGCCAGCAGCTTGGGACAGTTATCTATCTACGAGCAGTACTTC.

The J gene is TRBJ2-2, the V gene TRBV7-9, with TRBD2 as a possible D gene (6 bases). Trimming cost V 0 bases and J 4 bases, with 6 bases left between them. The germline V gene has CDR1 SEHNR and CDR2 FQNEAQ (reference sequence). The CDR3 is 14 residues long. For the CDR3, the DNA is TGTGCCAGCAGCTTAGCGGGGGGCACCGGGGAGCTGTTTTTT. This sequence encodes CASSLAGGTGELFF.

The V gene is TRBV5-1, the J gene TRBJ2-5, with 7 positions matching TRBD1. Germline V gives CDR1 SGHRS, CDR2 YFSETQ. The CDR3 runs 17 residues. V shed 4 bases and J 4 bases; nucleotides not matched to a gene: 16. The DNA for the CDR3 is TGCGCCAGCAGCGACTCAAGACAGGGATTTACGGGAGAGACCCAGTACTTC. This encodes CASSDSRQGFTGETQYF.

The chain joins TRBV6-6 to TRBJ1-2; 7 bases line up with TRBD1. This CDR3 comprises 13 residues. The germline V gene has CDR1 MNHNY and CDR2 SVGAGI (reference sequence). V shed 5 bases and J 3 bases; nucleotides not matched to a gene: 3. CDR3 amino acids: CASSTGTDYGYTF. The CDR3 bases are TGTGCCAGCAGTACCGGGACAGACTATGGCTACACCTTC.

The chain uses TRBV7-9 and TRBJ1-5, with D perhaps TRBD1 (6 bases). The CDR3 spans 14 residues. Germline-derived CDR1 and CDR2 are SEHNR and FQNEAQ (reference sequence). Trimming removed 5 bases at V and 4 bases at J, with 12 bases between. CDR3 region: CASSPLGANQPQHF. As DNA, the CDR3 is TGTGCCAGCAGCCCCCTGGGGGCTAATCAGCCCCAGCATTTT.

The CDR3 loop is CASSLDAGAPPNEQFF. In DNA, the CDR3 is TGTGCCAGCAGCTTAGATGCGGGAGCCCCCCCCAATGAGCAGTTCTTC. The chain has TRBV11-3 and TRBJ2-1; 7 nucleotides align to TRBD2. The germline V gene encodes CDR1 SGHNT and CDR2 YENEEA. After removal of 0 bases from V and 6 bases from J, the junction contained 8 bases not matched to a gene. This CDR3 region has 16 residues.

For the CDR3, the DNA is TGTGCCAGCAGTCAGTCGGACAGCCACAATGAGCAGTTCTTC. This codes for CASSQSDSHNEQFF. V usage is TRBV6-1 and J usage is TRBJ2-1; TRBD1 might be the D (6 bases). CDR1 is MNHNS and CDR2 is SASEGT in the germline V gene. The V gene lost 5 bases and the J gene lost 5 bases, with 13 bases spanning the gap. The length of the CDR3 is 14 residues.